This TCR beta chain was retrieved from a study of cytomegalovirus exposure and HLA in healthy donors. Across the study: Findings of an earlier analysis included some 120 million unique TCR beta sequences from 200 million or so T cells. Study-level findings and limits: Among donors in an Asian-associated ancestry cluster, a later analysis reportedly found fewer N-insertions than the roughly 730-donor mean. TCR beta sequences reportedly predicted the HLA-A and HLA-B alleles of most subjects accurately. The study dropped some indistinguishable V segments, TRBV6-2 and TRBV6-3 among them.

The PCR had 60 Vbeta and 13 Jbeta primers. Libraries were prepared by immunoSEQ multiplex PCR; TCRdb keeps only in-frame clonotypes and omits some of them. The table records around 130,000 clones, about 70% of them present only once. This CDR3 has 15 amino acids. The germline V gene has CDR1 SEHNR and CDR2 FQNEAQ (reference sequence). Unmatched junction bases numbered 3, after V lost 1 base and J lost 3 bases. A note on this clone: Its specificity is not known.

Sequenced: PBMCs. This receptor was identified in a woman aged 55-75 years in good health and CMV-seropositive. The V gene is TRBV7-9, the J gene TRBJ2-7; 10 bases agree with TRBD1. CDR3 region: CASSLVGTGVYEQYF. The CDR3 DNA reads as TGTGCCAGCAGCTTAGTGGGGACAGGGGTCTACGAGCAGTACTTC.